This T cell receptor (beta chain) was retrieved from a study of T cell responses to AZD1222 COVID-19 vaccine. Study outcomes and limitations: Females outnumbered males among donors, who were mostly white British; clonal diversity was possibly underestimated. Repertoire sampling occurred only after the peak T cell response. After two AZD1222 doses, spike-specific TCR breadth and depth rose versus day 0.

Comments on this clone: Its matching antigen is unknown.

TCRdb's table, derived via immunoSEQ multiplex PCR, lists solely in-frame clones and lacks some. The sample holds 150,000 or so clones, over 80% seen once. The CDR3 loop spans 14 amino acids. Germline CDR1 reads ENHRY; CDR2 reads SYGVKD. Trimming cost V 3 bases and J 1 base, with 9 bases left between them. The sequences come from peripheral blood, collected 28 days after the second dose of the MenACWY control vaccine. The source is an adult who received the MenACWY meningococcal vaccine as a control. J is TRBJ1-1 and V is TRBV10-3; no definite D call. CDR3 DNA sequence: TGTGCCATCAGTGACTCCTGGCCGAACACTGAAGCTTTCTTT. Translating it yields CAISDSWPNTEAFF.